This T cell receptor beta chain emerged from a study of technical replicates of blood from a few donors. CDR3 size: 15 residues. Trimming took 11 bases from V and 2 from J; bases not matched to a gene: 13. Per germline, CDR1 ENHRY and CDR2 SYGVKD. Assay: immunoSEQ multiplex PCR; the TCRdb copy retains only in-frame clones and omits some. The repertoire holds around 95,000 clones, with approximately 93% as singletons. This clonotype was obtained from a human donor in good health. Input material: T cells isolated from PBMCs. The chain links TRBV10-3 to TRBJ1-2; TRBD1 aligns across 8 bases. Written as DNA, the CDR3 is TGTGCCTCGACAGGGGATGCCAATCCGAACTATGGCTACACCTTC. Its translation is CASTGDANPNYGYTF.